The 16 T cell receptor beta chains given below trace back to one sample, sequenced in a study of cytomegalovirus exposure and HLA in healthy donors. 13 Jbeta primers and 60 Vbeta primers were used for the PCR. The data were produced by immunoSEQ multiplex PCR, yet TCRdb's version contains in-frame clones alone and is incomplete. Of 150,000 to 200,000 clones in the sample, around three quarters are singletons; the top ten hold roughly 1.6%. Specimen: PBMCs. The receptors derive from a man aged 40-50 years in good health and CMV-seronegative.

The chain links TRBV4-1 to TRBJ1-4; D is perhaps TRBD1 (5 bases). Germline assignment: CDR1 MGHRA and CDR2 YSYEKL. The CDR3 has 15 amino acids. V lost 4 bases and J lost 0, with 9 bases in between. The CDR3, as DNA: TGCGCCAGCAGCCTCCCAGGGTCAACTAATGAAAAACTGTTTTTT. Protein sequence: CASSLPGSTNEKLFF.

This chain connects TRBV28 to TRBJ1-4; the match to TRBD1 covers 9 bases. Germline V gives CDR1 MDHEN, CDR2 SYDVKM. The CDR3 is made up of 16 amino acids. V was pared by 2 bases and J by 6 bases, with 7 bases of the junction left unmatched. In DNA, the CDR3 is TGTGCCAGCAGTTTAGGGGGGGACAGGGTTCATGAAAAACTGTTTTTT. Translation gives CASSLGGDRVHEKLFF.

This sequence joins TRBV4-1 and TRBJ1-4; 9 bases fit TRBD1. CDR1 MGHRA and CDR2 YSYEKL come from the germline V gene. The trim removed 4 bases at V and 7 bases at J, leaving 16 bases unmatched. The CDR3 is 18 residues long. The CDR3 reads CASSPLSGQGMGGEKLFF. The CDR3 region has the DNA TGCGCCAGCAGCCCTTTATCGGGACAGGGCATGGGGGGTGAAAAACTGTTTTTT.

This rearrangement joins TRBV7-5 to TRBJ1-5; TRBD1, as called in the table, went unchecked against the DNA. TRBV7-5 is a known pseudogene. The CDR3 totals 17 residues. This CDR3 is CARSPRTGIAPNQPQHF. The CDR3 DNA is TGTGCCAGAAGCCCGAGGACAGGGATCGCCCCCAATCAGCCCCAGCATTTT.

J is TRBJ2-1 and V is TRBV19; tentatively, D is TRBD1 (7 bases). Per the germline V gene, CDR1 is LNHDA and CDR2 is SQIVND (reference sequence). This CDR3 comprises 24 residues. Trimming cost V 6 bases and J 4 bases, with 43 bases left between them. The CDR3 coding sequence is TGTGCCAGTAGCTACCATGTCAGGGGGGCGTACCCGGGTGATACCGCAGGGGGTTACAATGAGCAGTTCTTC. It specifies CASSYHVRGAYPGDTAGGYNEQFF.

This sequence joins TRBV5-4 and TRBJ2-3; TRBD2 matches 8 bases. This CDR3 has 15 amino acids. Germline CDR1 reads SGHNT; CDR2 reads YYREEE (reference sequence). The junction had 7 bases not matched to a gene; V was cut back by 5 bases and J by 2 bases. DNA for the CDR3: TGTGCCAGCAGTGCCGGGACTAGGCTCACAGATACGCAGTATTTT. Encoded protein: CASSAGTRLTDTQYF.

The J gene is TRBJ2-1, the V gene TRBV5-6; D might be TRBD1 (6 bases). Germline CDR1 reads SGHDT; CDR2 reads YYEEEE. CDR3 length: 15 residues. Trimming cost V 2 bases and J 2 bases, with 11 bases left between them. CDR3 bases: TGTGCCAGCAGCTTCCGGACAGTGGCCTACAATGAGCAGTTCTTC. Translated, it gives CASSFRTVAYNEQFF.

The genes are TRBV25-1 and TRBJ2-1; no reliable D call. Germline V CDR1 and CDR2: MGHDK, SYGVNS. This CDR3 region has 18 residues. V lost 3 bases and J lost 4, with 22 bases in between. CDR3 nucleotide sequence: TGTGCCAGCAGTGACCTCGCTCACTCCAAGCCCTTATACAATGAGCAGTTCTTC. Residues: CASSDLAHSKPLYNEQFF.

The chain is built from TRBV13 and TRBJ2-5; the match to TRBD2 covers 8 bases. CDR3 length: 15 residues. V gave up 5 bases and J gave up 5 bases; unmatched junction bases: 10. Germline V CDR1 and CDR2: PRHDT, FYEKMQ (reference sequence). The CDR3 DNA reads as TGTGCCAGCAGCGCCTCAGCGGGAGCTTTCGAGACCCAGTACTTC. This sequence encodes CASSASAGAFETQYF.

The chain uses TRBV30 and TRBJ1-1, with 8 positions matching TRBD1. This CDR3 spans 15 amino acids. CDR1 GTSNPN and CDR2 SVGIG come from the germline V gene (reference sequence). V gave up 2 bases and J gave up 5 bases; unmatched junction bases: 10. CDR3 sequence (DNA): TGTGCCTGGAGTCCTCGGACAGGGAGAATGACTGAAGCTTTCTTT. It translates to CAWSPRTGRMTEAFF.

The CDR3 DNA sequence: TGTGCCAGCACCTCCTCCAGCTCCTATAATTCACCCCTCCACTTT. It translates to CASTSSSSYNSPLHF. The J gene is TRBJ1-6, the V gene TRBV6-5; D is ambiguous. Deletions cut 7 bases from V and 0 bases from J, with 10 bases between. The V gene's germline CDR1 is MNHEY and CDR2 SVGAGI. The CDR3 spans 15 residues.

The rearrangement joins TRBV28 to TRBJ1-4, with D hard to call. Per the germline V gene, CDR1 is MDHEN and CDR2 is SYDVKM. The CDR3 covers 14 residues. V dropped 5 bases and J dropped 7 bases, with 14 bases sitting between them. The CDR3 reads CASSRRAGSEKLFF. CDR3 sequence (DNA): TGTGCCAGCAGTCGAAGGGCGGGGAGTGAAAAACTGTTTTTT.

The J gene is TRBJ2-1, the V gene TRBV27, with TRBD2 matching over 7 bases. The junction had 4 bases not matched to a gene; V was cut back by 2 bases and J by 0 bases. Germline CDR1 reads MNHEY; CDR2 reads SMNVEV (reference sequence). This CDR3 has 16 residues. CDR3 region: CASSLAGDPSYNEQFF. CDR3 bases: TGTGCCAGCAGTTTAGCGGGAGACCCCTCCTACAATGAGCAGTTCTTC.

The J gene is TRBJ2-7, the V gene TRBV13, with 11 bases matching TRBD1. The CDR3 covers 14 residues. V shed 6 bases and J 6 bases; nucleotides not matched to a gene: 7. Per the germline V gene, CDR1 is PRHDT and CDR2 is FYEKMQ (reference sequence). CDR3: CASSPLGTGGEQYF. Written as DNA, the CDR3 is TGTGCCAGCAGTCCTCTCGGGACAGGGGGCGAGCAGTACTTC. Filled out from reference TRBV13 and TRBJ2-7, the complete variable domain reads AAGVIQSPRHLIKEKRETATLKCYPIPRHDTVYWYQQGPGQDPQFLISFYEKMQSDKGSIPDRFSAQQFSDYHSELNMSSLELGDSALYFCASSPLGTGGEQYFGPGTRLTVT.

The V call is TRBV19, the J call TRBJ1-1, with D maybe TRBD1 (5 bases). Trimming left V 3 bases short and J 8 bases short, with 13 bases between. Germline CDR1 and CDR2: LNHDA and SQIVND (reference sequence). The length of the CDR3 is 13 residues. The CDR3 DNA reads as TGTGCCAGTAGTATTTCGGGACTGACGGAAGCTTTCTTT. Residues: CASSISGLTEAFF.

CDR3 sequence reads: CASRGTGLTLRGTDTQYF. The CDR3 DNA sequence: TGTGCCAGCAGGGGGACAGGGTTAACTCTGAGGGGCACAGATACGCAGTATTTT. The chain joins TRBV2 to TRBJ2-3; 9 bases are shared with TRBD1. The CDR3 runs 18 residues. V was clipped by 6 bases and J by 1 base; unmatched bases: 14. Germline assignment: CDR1 SNHLY and CDR2 FYNNEI. Supplemented by reference TRBV2 and TRBJ2-3, the full variable domain reads EPEVTQTPSHQVTQMGQEVILRCVPISNHLYFYWYRQILGQKVEFLVSFYNNEISEKSEIFDDQFSVERPDGSNFTLKIRSTKLEDSAMYFCASRGTGLTLRGTDTQYFGPGTRLTVL.